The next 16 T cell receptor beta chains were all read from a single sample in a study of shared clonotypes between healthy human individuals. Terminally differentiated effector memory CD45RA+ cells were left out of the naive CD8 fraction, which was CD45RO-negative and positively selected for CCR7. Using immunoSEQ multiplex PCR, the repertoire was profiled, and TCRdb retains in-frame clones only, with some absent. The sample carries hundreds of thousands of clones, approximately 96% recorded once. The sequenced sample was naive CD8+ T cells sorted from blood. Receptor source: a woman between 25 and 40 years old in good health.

The CDR3 DNA follows: TGTGCCAGCAGCTCCAACGGACTTACTGGGGGCCTATACGAGCAGTACTTC. This gives the protein CASSSNGLTGGLYEQYF. This chain uses TRBV7-2 with TRBJ2-7; D possibly corresponds to TRBD1 (6 bases). Looked up from germline, CDR1 is SGHTA and CDR2 is FQGNSA. CDR3 length: 17 residues. Deletions cut 4 bases from V and 4 bases from J, with 23 bases between.

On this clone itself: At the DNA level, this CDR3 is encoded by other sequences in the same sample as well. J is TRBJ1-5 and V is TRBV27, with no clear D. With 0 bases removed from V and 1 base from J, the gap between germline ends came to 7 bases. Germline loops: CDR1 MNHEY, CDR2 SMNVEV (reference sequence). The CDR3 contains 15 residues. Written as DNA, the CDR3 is TGTGCCAGCAGTTTATCACGCGGGAGCAATCAGCCCCAGCATTTT. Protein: CASSLSRGSNQPQHF.

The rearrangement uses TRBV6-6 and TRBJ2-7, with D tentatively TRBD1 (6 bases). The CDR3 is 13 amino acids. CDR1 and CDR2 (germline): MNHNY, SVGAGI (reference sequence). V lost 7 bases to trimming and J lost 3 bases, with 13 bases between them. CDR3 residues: CASNGGGLYEQYF. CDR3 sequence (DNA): TGTGCCAGCAACGGTGGGGGCCTCTACGAGCAGTACTTC.

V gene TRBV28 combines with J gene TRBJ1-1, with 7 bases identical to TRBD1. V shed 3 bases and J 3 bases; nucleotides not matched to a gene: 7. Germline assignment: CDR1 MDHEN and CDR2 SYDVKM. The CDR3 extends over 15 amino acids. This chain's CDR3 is CASSFGYRGHTEAFF. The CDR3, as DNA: TGTGCCAGCAGTTTCGGATACAGGGGACACACTGAAGCTTTCTTT.

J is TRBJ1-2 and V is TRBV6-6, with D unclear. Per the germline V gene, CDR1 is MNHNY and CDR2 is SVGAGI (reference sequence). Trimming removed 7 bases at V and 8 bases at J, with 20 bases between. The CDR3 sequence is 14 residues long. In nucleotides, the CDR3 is TGTGCCAGCACCCCGGGGAGGGCAATCTTGGGCTACACCTTC. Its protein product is CASTPGRAILGYTF.

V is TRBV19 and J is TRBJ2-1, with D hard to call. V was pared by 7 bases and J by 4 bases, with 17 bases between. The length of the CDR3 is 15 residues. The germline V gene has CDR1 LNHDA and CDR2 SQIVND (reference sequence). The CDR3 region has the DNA TGTGCCAGTAAACGCCTGGCAGAAGGATACAATGAGCAGTTCTTC. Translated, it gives CASKRLAEGYNEQFF.

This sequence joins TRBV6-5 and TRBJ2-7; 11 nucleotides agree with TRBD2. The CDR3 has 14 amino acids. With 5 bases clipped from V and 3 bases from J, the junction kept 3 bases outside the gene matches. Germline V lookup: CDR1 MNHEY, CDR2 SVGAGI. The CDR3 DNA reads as TGTGCCAGCAGTCAAGGGACTAGCGGCTACGAGCAGTACTTC. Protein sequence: CASSQGTSGYEQYF.

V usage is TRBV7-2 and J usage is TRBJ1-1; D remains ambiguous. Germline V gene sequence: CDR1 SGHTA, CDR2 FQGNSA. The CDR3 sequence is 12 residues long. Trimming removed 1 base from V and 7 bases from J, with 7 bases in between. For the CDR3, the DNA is TGTGCCAGCAGCTTAGGCAGGCTTGAAGCTTTCTTT. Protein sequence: CASSLGRLEAFF.

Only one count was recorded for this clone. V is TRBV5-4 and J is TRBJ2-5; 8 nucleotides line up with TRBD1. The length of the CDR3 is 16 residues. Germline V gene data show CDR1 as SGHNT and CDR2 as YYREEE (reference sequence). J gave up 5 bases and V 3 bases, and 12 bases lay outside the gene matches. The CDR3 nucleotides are TGTGCCAGCAGCTCAGAAACCAGGGGGCTCTTCGAGACCCAGTACTTC. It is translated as CASSSETRGLFETQYF.

The CDR3 here is CASSVEQLNTGELFF. In DNA form, the CDR3 reads TGTGCCAGCAGCGTAGAACAGTTGAACACCGGGGAGCTGTTTTTT. The chain couples TRBV9 to TRBJ2-2; no firm D call. The CDR3 length is 15 residues. Germline-derived CDR1 and CDR2 are SGDLS and YYNGEE. The V and J ends lost 0 bases and 1 base respectively, with 7 bases between them.

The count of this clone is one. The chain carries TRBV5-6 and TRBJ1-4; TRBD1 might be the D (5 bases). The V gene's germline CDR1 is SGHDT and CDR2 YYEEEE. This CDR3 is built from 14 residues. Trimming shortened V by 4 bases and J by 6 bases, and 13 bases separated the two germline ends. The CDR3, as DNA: TGTGCCAGCAGCCCCTCGGGGGTCGATGAAAAACTGTTTTTT. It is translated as CASSPSGVDEKLFF. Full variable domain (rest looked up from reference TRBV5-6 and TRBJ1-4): DAGVTQSPTHLIKTRGQQVTLRCSPKSGHDTVSWYQQALGQGPQFIFQYYEEEERQRGNFPDRFSGHQFPNYSSELNVNALLLGDSALYLCASSPSGVDEKLFFGSGTQLSVL.

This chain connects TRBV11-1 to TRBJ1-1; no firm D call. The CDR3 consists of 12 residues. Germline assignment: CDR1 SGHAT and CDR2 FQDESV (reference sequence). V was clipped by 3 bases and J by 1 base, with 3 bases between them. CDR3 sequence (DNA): TGTGCCAGCAGCTTCGAGAACACTGAAGCTTTCTTT. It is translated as CASSFENTEAFF.

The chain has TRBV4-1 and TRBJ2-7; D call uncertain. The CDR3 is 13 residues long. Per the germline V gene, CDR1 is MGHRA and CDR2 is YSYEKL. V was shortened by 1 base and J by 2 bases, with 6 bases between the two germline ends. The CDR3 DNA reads TGCGCCAGCAGCCAAGGTGGGACCTACGAGCAGTACTTC. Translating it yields CASSQGGTYEQYF.

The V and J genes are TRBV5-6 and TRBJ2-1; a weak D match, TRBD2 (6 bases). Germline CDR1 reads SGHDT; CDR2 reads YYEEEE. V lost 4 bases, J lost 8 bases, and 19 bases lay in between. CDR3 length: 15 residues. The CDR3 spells CASSAAGRPFDEQFF. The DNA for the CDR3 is TGTGCCAGCAGCGCTGCGGGGCGCCCGTTCGATGAGCAGTTCTTC.

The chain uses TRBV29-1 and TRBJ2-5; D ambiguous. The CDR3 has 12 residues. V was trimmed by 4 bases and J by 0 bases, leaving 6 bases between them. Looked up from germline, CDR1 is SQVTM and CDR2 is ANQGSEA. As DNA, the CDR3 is TGCAGCGTTGTATCCAACCAAGAGACCCAGTACTTC. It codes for CSVVSNQETQYF.

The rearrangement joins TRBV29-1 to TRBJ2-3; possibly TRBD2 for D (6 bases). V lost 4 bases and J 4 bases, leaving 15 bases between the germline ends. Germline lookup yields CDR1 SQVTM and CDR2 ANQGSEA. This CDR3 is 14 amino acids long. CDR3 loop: CSVVLAHDPDTQYF. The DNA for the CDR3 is TGCAGCGTTGTGCTAGCGCATGATCCAGATACGCAGTATTTT.